Below, 7 T cell receptor beta chains from the same sample are listed, as sequenced in a study of blood T cell repertoires in COVID-19. Generated by immunoSEQ multiplex PCR, the TCRdb table keeps only in-frame clones and is missing some. The table records almost 350,000 clones, around nine tenths of them present only once. The sample comprised peripheral blood. All receptors derive from an older woman with COVID-19, enrolled during active disease.

The chain recombines TRBV27 with TRBJ2-1, with D maybe TRBD1 (5 bases). Germline CDR1 MNHEY, CDR2 SMNVEV (reference sequence). This CDR3 is 16 amino acids long. The V end lost 5 bases, the J end lost 10 bases, and 24 bases lay between the germline ends. The chain's CDR3 is CASSIRQTVISTEQFF. CDR3 bases: TGTGCCAGCAGTATCCGACAGACTGTCATTTCAACCGAGCAGTTCTTC.

The V and J genes are TRBV18 and TRBJ1-5; weak D call: TRBD1 (6 bases). CDR1 and CDR2 (germline): KGHSH, LQKENI. Trimming cost V 1 base and J 5 bases, with 9 bases left between them. The CDR3 runs 14 residues. Here the CDR3 reads CASSPLAGDQPQHF. DNA of the CDR3: TGTGCCAGCTCACCACTGGCAGGGGATCAGCCCCAGCATTTT. Combining the CDR3 with reference TRBV18 and TRBJ1-5 gives the whole variable domain NAGVMQNPRHLVRRRGQEARLRCSPMKGHSHVYWYRQLPEEGLKFMVYLQKENIIDESGMPKERFSAEFPKEGPSILRIQQVVRGDSAAYFCASSPLAGDQPQHFGDGTRLSIL.

V gene TRBV6-5 combines with J gene TRBJ1-4; D remains unclear. The ends were cut back, 4 bases at V and 4 bases at J, with 7 bases in the middle. In germline, CDR1 is MNHEY, CDR2 SVGAGI. This CDR3 has 13 residues. The chain's CDR3 is CASSFTSNEKLFF. CDR3 sequence (DNA): TGTGCCAGCAGTTTCACTAGTAATGAAAAACTGTTTTTT.

This clone was observed once. The rearrangement joins TRBV7-7 to TRBJ1-5, with D perhaps matching TRBD1 (5 bases). CDR3 length equals 18 residues. Germline CDR1 and CDR2: SSHAT and FNYEAQ (reference sequence). Trimming left V 2 bases short and J 2 bases short, with 19 bases between. CDR3 sequence: CASSLPSSSGHGNQPQHF. DNA of the CDR3: TGTGCCAGCAGCTTACCCTCCTCTTCAGGACATGGCAATCAGCCCCAGCATTTT. Full variable domain (rest looked up from reference TRBV7-7 and TRBJ1-5): GAGVSQSPRYKVTKRGQDVTLRCDPISSHATLYWYQQALGQGPEFLTYFNYEAQPDKSGLPSDRFSAERPEGSISTLTIQRTEQRDSAMYRCASSLPSSSGHGNQPQHFGDGTRLSIL.

This chain uses TRBV12-3 or TRBV12-4 with TRBJ2-3; D possibly corresponds to TRBD2 (5 bases). The V gene lost 6 bases and the J gene lost 11 bases, with 12 bases spanning the gap. This CDR3 contains 11 residues. The CDR3 reads CASSAGLRQYF. In nucleotides, the CDR3 is TGTGCCAGCAGCGCCGGACTTCGGCAGTATTTT.

V gene TRBV5-8 combines with J gene TRBJ2-5, with D perhaps matching TRBD2 (6 bases). Germline CDR1 reads SGHTS; CDR2 reads YDEGEE. Trimming took off 4 bases at V and 6 bases at J, with 13 bases between the two ends. The CDR3 consists of 13 residues. Here the CDR3 reads CASSLGGAQTQYF. The DNA for the CDR3 is TGTGCCAGCAGCCTAGGAGGGGCACAGACCCAGTACTTC.

This CDR3 is CASWDRGQGQPQHF. CDR3 sequence (DNA): TGTGCCAGCTGGGACAGGGGGCAAGGTCAGCCCCAGCATTTT. This rearrangement joins TRBV19 to TRBJ1-5, with 12 bases matching TRBD1. CDR1 LNHDA and CDR2 SQIVND come from the germline V gene (reference sequence). Trimming took 9 bases from V and 6 from J; bases not matched to a gene: 6. The CDR3 length is 14 residues.